This T cell receptor beta chain was sequenced for a study of metastatic and nonmetastatic thyroid tumors. Whole-study context: It was across blood and tumor or nodule tissue from malignant and benign thyroid patients that repertoires were compared.

By share, this clone counts as medium-sized. Its target is not known. General observations from the study: Significantly greater TCR beta diversity was reportedly found in malignant thyroid tumors than in benign nodules (in blood and tumor).

Thyroid surgery was preceded by no treatment in any patient. Source study methods: A papillary thyroid cancer distant-metastasis classifier was built from CDR3 differences across clinicopathological groups. Using MiXCR, TCRdb reanalyzed the PCR reads. Here the V and J calls rest on TCRdb's processing, not on the authors' analysis. The sample records 30,000 to 35,000 clones, about 29% being singletons. This CDR3 has 11 amino acids. The germline V gene has CDR1 SNHLY and CDR2 FYNNEI. The V end was cut by 3 bases, the J end by 7 bases, with 7 bases between. The clonotype was recovered from a female donor with papillary thyroid cancer or a benign thyroid nodule (not recorded which). Some clones in this sample may be carry-over from other donors' samples. The V call is TRBV2, the J call TRBJ2-7, with D unclear. The sequenced material came from blood. The CDR3 coding sequence is TGTGCCAGCAGTGACGCCGAGGAGCAGTACTTC. This codes for CASSDAEEQYF.